Described below is a single T cell receptor (beta chain) sequence and its context. V shed 0 bases and J shed 4 bases, with 13 bases lying between them. The CDR3 has 16 amino acids. Germline loops: CDR1 SEHNR, CDR2 FQNEAQ (reference sequence). This entry belongs to a study of patients and donors after allogeneic stem cell transplantation. TCRdb reanalysed the RT-PCR reads using MiXCR and keeps one entry per CDR3 protein. This table has approximately 200,000 distinct CDR3 sequences, around two fifths appearing once. The chain has TRBV7-9 and TRBJ2-1; tentatively, D is TRBD1 (5 bases). Sequencing was carried out using blood, either unsorted or a sorted T cell fraction (not recorded which). This sequence was found in a human donor who was either an allogeneic HSCT recipient or a stem cell or donor lymphocyte infusion donor (not recorded which). It is not recorded whose cells these are; they may come from a transplant donor. The CDR3 sequence: CASSLAGHPRYNEQFF. CDR3 nucleotide sequence: TGTGCCAGCAGCTTAGCCGGACACCCTCGATACAATGAGCAGTTCTTC.